Below, 30 T cell receptor beta chains from the same sample are listed, as sequenced in a study of cytomegalovirus exposure and HLA in healthy donors. 13 Jbeta primers and 60 Vbeta primers were used for the PCR. Repertoires were generated with immunoSEQ multiplex PCR, while TCRdb's copy carries only in-frame clones and drops some. The sample records over 100,000 clones, around 76% being singletons. The sequenced sample consisted of PBMCs. The receptors come from a male donor in good health and CMV-seronegative.

The V and J genes are TRBV4-2 and TRBJ2-3; TRBD2 matches at 13 bases. This CDR3 has 18 residues. CDR1 is LGHNA, CDR2 YNFKEQ, per germline. V trimming: 1 base; J trimming: 5 bases; junction bases outside the gene matches: 9. The DNA for the CDR3 is TGTGCCAGCAGCCAAGCCCTGACTAGCGGGAGGCAAGGAGATACGCAGTATTTT. Its protein is CASSQALTSGRQGDTQYF.

This clone came up a few times. The J gene is TRBJ1-2, the V gene TRBV28, with D possibly matching TRBD1 (5 bases). Germline V gene data show CDR1 as MDHEN and CDR2 as SYDVKM. Trimming left V 6 bases short and J 6 bases short, with 14 bases between. The length of the CDR3 is 13 residues. The CDR3 DNA reads TGTGCCAGCAGCTCGGGGGGGGAGAATGGCTACACCTTC. It translates to CASSSGGENGYTF.

The chain joins TRBV4-3 to TRBJ2-1; a possible D gene is TRBD1 (6 bases). The CDR3 is made up of 17 amino acids. Trimming took 0 bases from V and 6 from J, leaving 18 bases between them. Germline V gene data show CDR1 as LGHNA and CDR2 as YSLEER. CDR3 coding DNA: TGCGCCAGCAGCCAAGATCTTGGCGCAGGGGTGTCCAATGAGCAGTTCTTC. Its protein is CASSQDLGAGVSNEQFF.

The chain carries TRBV9 and TRBJ1-6; possibly TRBD1 for D (6 bases). CDR3 length equals 17 residues. Deletions cut 0 bases from V and 9 bases from J, with 19 bases between. Looked up from germline, CDR1 is SGDLS and CDR2 is YYNGEE. CDR3 sequence (DNA): TGTGCCAGCAGCGTAGGTCAGGACAGCTACCCGGGTTCACCCCTCCACTTT. It yields the protein CASSVGQDSYPGSPLHF.

This clone was found a few times. The rearrangement links TRBV19 to TRBJ2-3, with TRBD2 matching 10 bases. The CDR3 length is 15 residues. Germline trimming cut 9 bases from V and 2 bases from J; bases unmatched to any gene: 8. The germline CDR1 and CDR2 sequences are LNHDA and SQIVND (reference sequence). CDR3 protein: CARRTSGGPTDTQYF. CDR3 nucleotide sequence: TGTGCCAGGAGGACTAGCGGAGGACCCACAGATACGCAGTATTTT.

This clone was seen only a few times. Compared with germline, one end of the junction differs, possibly owing to a read error. The V and J genes are TRBV7-9 and TRBJ1-3; D is unclear. Germline CDR1 reads SEHNR; CDR2 reads FQNEAQ (reference sequence). There are 10 residues in the CDR3. The CDR3 here is CSSSTSAIYF. CDR3 coding DNA: TGTTCCAGCAGCACGTCGGCCATATATTTT.

This chain links TRBV5-6 with TRBJ1-4; no definite D call. Germline V CDR1 and CDR2: SGHDT, YYEEEE. The CDR3 loop spans 13 amino acids. V lost 4 bases to trimming and J lost 4 bases, with 8 bases between them. CDR3 sequence reads: CASSLLGNEKLFF. As DNA, the CDR3 is TGTGCCAGCAGCCTACTAGGTAATGAAAAACTGTTTTTT. Filled out from reference TRBV5-6 and TRBJ1-4, the complete variable domain reads DAGVTQSPTHLIKTRGQQVTLRCSPKSGHDTVSWYQQALGQGPQFIFQYYEEEERQRGNFPDRFSGHQFPNYSSELNVNALLLGDSALYLCASSLLGNEKLFFGSGTQLSVL.

This rearrangement joins TRBV28 to TRBJ2-1; no definite D call. The CDR3 spans 12 residues. With 5 bases removed from V and 7 bases from J, the gap between germline ends came to 9 bases. Germline-derived CDR1 and CDR2 are MDHEN and SYDVKM. The CDR3 loop is CASSGLTNEQFF. The CDR3 DNA sequence: TGTGCCAGCAGTGGATTGACTAATGAGCAGTTCTTC.

The chain is built from TRBV30 and TRBJ2-5, with TRBD1 matching over 7 bases. The V gene's germline CDR1 is GTSNPN and CDR2 SVGIG (reference sequence). V trimming: 5 bases; J trimming: 5 bases; junction bases outside the gene matches: 8. The CDR3 runs 13 residues. The CDR3 sequence: CAWRTGRYETQYF. The CDR3 DNA reads TGTGCCTGGCGGACAGGAAGATACGAGACCCAGTACTTC. Filled out from reference TRBV30 and TRBJ2-5, the complete variable domain reads SQTIHQWPATLVQPVGSPLSLECTVEGTSNPNLYWYRQAAGRGLQLLFYSVGIGQISSEVPQNLSASRPQDRQFILSSKKLLLSDSGFYLCAWRTGRYETQYFGPGTRLLVL.

V and J are TRBV28 and TRBJ1-4, with 7 bases identical to TRBD1. The CDR3 runs to 16 residues. Germline CDR1 and CDR2: MDHEN and SYDVKM. V shed 3 bases and J 0 bases; nucleotides not matched to a gene: 4. DNA of the CDR3: TGTGCCAGCAGTTTGACAGGGACTGCAACTAATGAAAAACTGTTTTTT. Its protein product is CASSLTGTATNEKLFF.

V is TRBV29-1 and J is TRBJ2-3; TRBD2 is a possible D gene (5 bases). Germline V gene sequence: CDR1 SQVTM, CDR2 ANQGSEA. The V and J ends lost 4 bases and 0 bases respectively, with 14 bases between them. CDR3 length: 15 residues. This CDR3 reads CSVAYSPSSTDTQYF. For the CDR3, the DNA is TGCAGCGTTGCATACTCACCTAGCAGCACAGATACGCAGTATTTT.

This clone was seen only once. The V and J genes are TRBV5-5 and TRBJ2-3, with D tentatively TRBD2 (7 bases). This CDR3 comprises 17 residues. The germline V gene has CDR1 SGHKS and CDR2 YYEKEE (reference sequence). The V end lost 4 bases, the J end lost 2 bases, and 20 bases lay between the germline ends. This chain's CDR3 is CASSLGGAGANTDTQYF. CDR3 nucleotide sequence: TGTGCCAGCAGCCTTGGAGGGGCGGGGGCCAACACAGATACGCAGTATTTT.

The rearrangement uses TRBV14 and TRBJ2-7, with a possible D match to TRBD1 (5 bases). V dropped 3 bases and J dropped 6 bases, with 18 bases sitting between them. The CDR3 is made up of 15 amino acids. The germline gives CDR1 SGHDN, CDR2 FVKESK. The CDR3 sequence is CASSQEWGRRGEQYF. The CDR3 DNA follows: TGTGCCAGCAGCCAGGAATGGGGCAGGAGAGGCGAGCAGTACTTC.

The chain employs TRBV5-5 and TRBJ1-2; D is uncertain. Germline V lookup: CDR1 SGHKS, CDR2 YYEKEE (reference sequence). The CDR3 loop spans 15 amino acids. Trimming removed 0 bases at V and 4 bases at J, with 13 bases between. The CDR3 DNA reads as TGTGCCAGCAGCTTGGTTCTGACGGGGATCTATGGCTACACCTTC. Translation: CASSLVLTGIYGYTF.

The rearrangement uses TRBV7-2 and TRBJ2-3; 10 bases line up with TRBD2. V lost 2 bases to trimming and J lost 2 bases; unmatched junction nucleotides: 7. Looked up from germline, CDR1 is SGHTA and CDR2 is FQGNSA. The CDR3 sequence is 17 residues long. The chain's CDR3 is CASSLKASGRHTDTQYF. The CDR3 nucleotides read TGTGCCAGCAGCTTAAAAGCTAGCGGGAGACACACAGATACGCAGTATTTT.

This clone has only one observation. The gene calls are TRBV18 and TRBJ2-1; TRBD2 aligns across 11 bases. This CDR3 region has 14 residues. With V trimmed by 3 bases and J by 7 bases, 2 bases remained unmatched. Germline V lookup: CDR1 KGHSH, CDR2 LQKENI. The CDR3 loop is CASSPSGGANEQFF. The CDR3 DNA reads TGTGCCAGCTCACCTAGCGGGGGGGCGAATGAGCAGTTCTTC.

For the CDR3, the DNA is TGTGCCAGCAGAGGGACAGGGCTGAACGAGCAGTACTTC. This sequence encodes CASRGTGLNEQYF. The chain is built from TRBV6-1 and TRBJ2-7; the match to TRBD1 covers 9 bases. V lost 6 bases, J lost 5 bases, and 5 bases stayed unmatched. The CDR3 runs to 13 residues. The V gene's germline CDR1 is MNHNS and CDR2 SASEGT.

The J gene is TRBJ2-5, the V gene TRBV13, with TRBD2 matching over 12 bases. Germline CDR1 is PRHDT and CDR2 is FYEKMQ (reference sequence). The CDR3 has 17 amino acids. V dropped 4 bases and J dropped 4; count of bases not matched to a gene: 10. This CDR3 is CASSSLTSGGLGETQYF. CDR3 nucleotides: TGTGCCAGCAGCTCCCTGACTAGCGGGGGACTGGGAGAGACCCAGTACTTC.

V and J are TRBV4-1 and TRBJ2-3, with 14 bases aligning to TRBD2. Germline V CDR1 and CDR2: MGHRA, YSYEKL. CDR3 length equals 16 residues. J was trimmed by 4 bases and V by 4 bases; bases with no gene match: 4. The CDR3 loop is CASSLRLAGGADTQYF. The CDR3 DNA follows: TGCGCCAGCAGCCTGAGACTAGCGGGAGGGGCAGATACGCAGTATTTT.

The J gene is TRBJ2-3, the V gene TRBV7-2, with D possibly TRBD2 on 6 matching bases. In germline, CDR1 is SGHTA, CDR2 FQGNSA. Trimming took 4 bases from V and 1 from J, leaving 15 bases between them. This CDR3 is 16 amino acids long. CDR3: CASSSTLASGTDTQYF. The CDR3 DNA is TGTGCCAGCAGCTCAACCCTAGCGAGCGGCACAGATACGCAGTATTTT.

The genes are TRBV5-4 and TRBJ2-3, with TRBD2 matching 10 bases. Losses at the gene ends were 1 base for V and 2 bases for J; bases not matched to a gene: 7. The CDR3 runs to 17 residues. Germline V gene sequence: CDR1 SGHNT, CDR2 YYREEE (reference sequence). CDR3 in DNA: TGTGCCAGCAGCTTGAGTATGCTAGCGGGGGTCACAGATACGCAGTATTTT. Protein sequence: CASSLSMLAGVTDTQYF.

The CDR3 DNA reads as TGTGCCAGCAGTCCAGGGGCCCGCTCTGGAAACACCATATATTTT. Its protein is CASSPGARSGNTIYF. This rearrangement joins TRBV4-2 to TRBJ1-3; D possibly corresponds to TRBD1 (6 bases). Trimming removed 6 bases from V and 0 bases from J, with 12 bases in between. The CDR3 contains 15 residues. Germline V gives CDR1 LGHNA, CDR2 YNFKEQ.

The V gene is TRBV6-5, the J gene TRBJ2-5; D perhaps matches TRBD2 (7 bases). V shed 5 bases and J shed 5 bases, with 18 bases lying between them. In germline, CDR1 is MNHEY, CDR2 SVGAGI. CDR3 length: 15 amino acids. In DNA, the CDR3 is TGTGCCAGCAGTCGGACGCGGGGGCGGATGGAGACCCAGTACTTC. Translation gives CASSRTRGRMETQYF.

The V call is TRBV2, the J call TRBJ1-1, with 9 bases fitting TRBD1. The CDR3 runs to 15 residues. J lost 0 bases, V lost 3 bases, and 2 bases had no gene match. Germline loops: CDR1 SNHLY, CDR2 FYNNEI. Here the CDR3 DNA reads TGTGCCAGCAGTGACGGGACAGGGATGAACACTGAAGCTTTCTTT. Residues: CASSDGTGMNTEAFF.

The chain combines TRBV14 with TRBJ2-7; D possibly corresponds to TRBD1 (6 bases). Looked up from germline, CDR1 is SGHDN and CDR2 is FVKESK. This CDR3 spans 16 amino acids. Trimming left V 1 base short and J 6 bases short, with 19 bases between. The CDR3 protein is CASSQASVWGLPEQYF. The CDR3 region has the DNA TGTGCCAGCAGCCAAGCCTCGGTCTGGGGGCTCCCCGAGCAGTACTTC.

The gene calls are TRBV6-5 and TRBJ2-2, with D unclear. The CDR3 runs to 16 residues. Germline CDR1 reads MNHEY; CDR2 reads SVGAGI. V gave up 2 bases and J gave up 1 base, with 11 bases separating them. The CDR3 loop reads CASSYTTKRNTGELFF. The CDR3 DNA is TGTGCCAGCAGTTACACCACAAAAAGGAACACCGGGGAGCTGTTTTTT.

In DNA, the CDR3 is TGTGCCAGCAGTTACTCATCAGGGACTCTTGGCTACACCTTC. Translating it yields CASSYSSGTLGYTF. This chain joins TRBV6-5 and TRBJ1-2, with D perhaps matching TRBD1 (5 bases). CDR3 length: 14 residues. Between the trimmed V and J ends, which lost 0 bases and 7 bases, there was a span of 12 bases. Looked up from germline, CDR1 is MNHEY and CDR2 is SVGAGI.

The chain combines TRBV9 with TRBJ1-1; TRBD1 aligns across 7 bases. In germline, CDR1 is SGDLS, CDR2 YYNGEE. With V trimmed by 0 bases and J by 3 bases, 5 bases remained unmatched. The CDR3 runs 15 residues. Here the CDR3 reads CASSVAWDRDTEAFF. Here the CDR3 DNA reads TGTGCCAGCAGCGTAGCTTGGGACAGAGACACTGAAGCTTTCTTT.

The CDR3 DNA reads as TGTGCCAGCTCACCCCTAGACCCCGGAGAGACCCAGTACTTC. It is translated as CASSPLDPGETQYF. The chain has TRBV18 and TRBJ2-5; no firm D call. Germline V lookup: CDR1 KGHSH, CDR2 LQKENI. CDR3 size: 14 residues. The ends were cut back, 3 bases at V and 4 bases at J, with 12 bases in the middle.

The chain combines TRBV7-9 with TRBJ1-3; TRBD1 aligns across 9 bases. From germline, CDR1 is SEHNR and CDR2 FQNEAQ (reference sequence). This CDR3 is 15 amino acids long. The V and J ends lost 11 bases and 0 bases, in that order; junction bases with no gene match: 8. CDR3 protein: CAGEGQGFSGNTIYF. CDR3 in DNA: TGTGCCGGGGAGGGACAGGGATTCTCTGGAAACACCATATATTTT.